This is a list of T cell receptor beta chains from one sample in a study of shared clonotypes between healthy human individuals. The protocol was immunoSEQ multiplex PCR, while the TCRdb copy is restricted to in-frame clones and leaves out a portion. The data contain some 1.1 million clones, around three quarters of them seen just once; the ten biggest clones take up approximately 0.95%. The material sequenced was memory CD4+ T cells from PBMCs. The origin of the receptors is a man younger than 35 in good health. Some clones in this sample may be carry-over from other donors' samples. Each CDR3 is given with its conserved first and last residue. The D gene is left open where the match is weak. Part of the rows lack a size; the others show once, few, many or a class for expanded clones.

cdr3_nt	cdr3_aa	clone_size	d_call	v_call	j_call
TGCGCCAGCAGCTTGCTAGCGGGAGCGAGGAATGAGCAGTTCTTC	CASSLLAGARNEQFF	NA	TRBD2	TRBV5-1	TRBJ2-1
TGCGCCAGCAGCTTGGAGAGGACTTCTGGAAACACCATATATTTT	CASSLERTSGNTIYF	NA	NA	TRBV5-1	TRBJ1-3
TGTGCCAGCAGCGTAGGATTACTGGGGGGCGGGAACACTGAAGCTTTCTTT	CASSVGLLGGGNTEAFF	NA	NA	TRBV9	TRBJ1-1
TGTGCCAGCAGCCGCCCTGGAGATTGGGCGCAGTATTTT	CASSRPGDWAQYF	NA	NA	TRBV5-5	TRBJ2-3
TGTGCCAGCAGCGCGGGACTAGCGGGAGATAGTGAGCAGTTCTTC	CASSAGLAGDSEQFF	NA	TRBD2	TRBV9	TRBJ2-1
TGTGCTAGTGGTTTGGTACCACGGTGGGCTAGCGGGACCCAGTTCAATGAGCAGTTCTTC	CASGLVPRWASGTQFNEQFF	NA	TRBD2	TRBV12-5	TRBJ2-1
TGTGCCAGCAGTGAGGGACAGGGGCATGGAGATACGCAGTATTTT	CASSEGQGHGDTQYF	once	TRBD1	TRBV6-1	TRBJ2-3
TGTGCCATCAGTGAGTCGAATTTAGGACTAGCGGGAGGGCGGAATGAGCAGTTCTTC	CAISESNLGLAGGRNEQFF	NA	TRBD2	TRBV10-3	TRBJ2-1
TGTGCCAGCAGTGTAGGACACTCGAACTATGGCTACACCTTC	CASSVGHSNYGYTF	NA	NA	TRBV2	TRBJ1-2
TGTGCCAGCACCCCTTCGGGGGGAACGGGTGAGCAGTACTTC	CASTPSGGTGEQYF	NA	TRBD2	TRBV11-2	TRBJ2-7
TGCGCCAGCAGCTACGCCCAGGGGCGGGGATCTGAAGCTTTCTTT	CASSYAQGRGSEAFF	NA	NA	TRBV5-1	TRBJ1-1
TGCGCCAGCAGCCAAAAGGATGGGAAGCCCCAGCATTTT	CASSQKDGKPQHF	NA	NA	TRBV10-1	TRBJ1-5
TGTGCCAGCAGGGCAGGGGGAATATATGGCTACACCTTC	CASRAGGIYGYTF	NA	TRBD1	TRBV28	TRBJ1-2
TGTGCCAGCAGACCTACAGGGGGAGCTGAAGCTTTCTTT	CASRPTGGAEAFF	NA	TRBD1	TRBV27	TRBJ1-1
TGCGCCAGCAGCCCCGCACAGGGCACTGAAGCTTTCTTT	CASSPAQGTEAFF	once	NA	TRBV5-1	TRBJ1-1
TGTGCCAGCAGCGGGGCGATCACAGATACGCAGTATTTT	CASSGAITDTQYF	NA	NA	TRBV7-2	TRBJ2-3
TGTGCCAGTAGTGTCTCCACGGGTAACTATGGCTACACCTTC	CASSVSTGNYGYTF	few	NA	TRBV19	TRBJ1-2
TGTGCCTGGAGCGACAGGGTTTGGCCCCAGCATTTT	CAWSDRVWPQHF	few	TRBD1	TRBV30	TRBJ1-5
TGTGCCAGCAGTTTATTGGATCCGGGAAAACTGTTTTTT	CASSLLDPGKLFF	NA	NA	TRBV28	TRBJ1-4
TGTGCCACCCCCCGGATGGGGACTAGCGGGAGTTTGGAGGAGACCCAGTACTTC	CATPRMGTSGSLEETQYF	NA	TRBD2	TRBV6-7	TRBJ2-5
TGTGCCAGCAGTTTGACCGGGGACTCTGGAAACACCATATATTTT	CASSLTGDSGNTIYF	once	NA	TRBV28	TRBJ1-3
TGTGCCAGCAGTGGTAGGGGGGGCGAGCAGTACTTC	CASSGRGGEQYF	NA	NA	TRBV2	TRBJ2-7
TGTGCCAGCAGCCTTAGCGGACAAGAGACCCAGTACTTC	CASSLSGQETQYF	few	NA	TRBV28	TRBJ2-5
TGTGCCAGCAGACCCACATTGACAGCGTCCGGCTCACCCCTCCACTTT	CASRPTLTASGSPLHF	NA	NA	TRBV7-6	TRBJ1-6
TGTGCCAGCAGCCCCTCTAGCGGGAGCTACGAGCAGTACTTC	CASSPSSGSYEQYF	NA	TRBD2	TRBV28	TRBJ2-7
TGTGCCAGCAGTTTGGGGACTAGCGGGACTGTGACCCAGTACTTC	CASSLGTSGTVTQYF	NA	TRBD2	TRBV28	TRBJ2-5
TGCAGCGTTCAGGCAGGGAACTACGAGCAGTACTTC	CSVQAGNYEQYF	NA	NA	TRBV29-1	TRBJ2-7
TGCGCCAGCAGGCCCGGAGGGGGGATGGGCGAGCAGTACTTC	CASRPGGGMGEQYF	NA	NA	TRBV5-1	TRBJ2-7
TGTGCCAGCTTAGTCCTGGGCCGGCGGGGAAACACCATATATTTT	CASLVLGRRGNTIYF	NA	NA	TRBV5-5	TRBJ1-3
TGTGCCAGCAGCTTGAACGCGGGCACCGGGGAGCTGTTTTTT	CASSLNAGTGELFF	NA	NA	TRBV5-5	TRBJ2-2
TGTGCCAGCAGTTGGGGTTCTGGAAACACCATATATTTT	CASSWGSGNTIYF	NA	NA	TRBV28	TRBJ1-3
TGTGCCAGCAGCTCCACAGGAGACGGTGGCTACACCTTC	CASSSTGDGGYTF	NA	NA	TRBV5-6	TRBJ1-2
TGTGCCAGCAGCACAATGGGGCGGGATGGGAACAATGAGCAGTTCTTC	CASSTMGRDGNNEQFF	NA	NA	TRBV5-4	TRBJ2-1
TGTGCCAGCTCACTCGGACAGAACACTGAAGCTTTCTTT	CASSLGQNTEAFF	few	NA	TRBV18	TRBJ1-1
TGTGCCAGCAGCTACAGGCCGGGACAGGAGAGTGGCTACACCTTC	CASSYRPGQESGYTF	NA	TRBD1	TRBV6-4	TRBJ1-2
TGTGCCAGCAGCTTCACCGTAGGGAGCAGGGCGAACACTGAAGCTTTCTTT	CASSFTVGSRANTEAFF	NA	NA	TRBV11-2	TRBJ1-1
TGTGCCATCAAAGGACTAGCGGGAGCGGGCCCAGATACGCAGTATTTT	CAIKGLAGAGPDTQYF	NA	TRBD2	TRBV10-3	TRBJ2-3
TGTGCCAGCAGCTTAGGACAGGGGGCGGTCCCCTTGTATTTT	CASSLGQGAVPLYF	once	TRBD1	TRBV7-3	TRBJ2-3
TGTGCCAGCAGCCCAGGATACATCGGGGGAATCCACGAGCAGTACTTC	CASSPGYIGGIHEQYF	NA	NA	TRBV14	TRBJ2-7
TGTGCCAGCAGCTTGGCCGGGACAGGGAAGAGGAAACTGTTTTTT	CASSLAGTGKRKLFF	NA	TRBD1	TRBV5-4	TRBJ1-4
TGTGCCAGCCGTTGGGACAGATACAATGAGCAGTTCTTC	CASRWDRYNEQFF	few	TRBD1	TRBV27	TRBJ2-1
TGTGCCAGCAGCGGGGGACAGGGGGGAGAGACCCAGTACTTC	CASSGGQGGETQYF	NA	TRBD1	TRBV5-4	TRBJ2-5
TGTGCCAGCAGTTCCCTGGGACAGGGGATGAATGAGCAGTTCTTC	CASSSLGQGMNEQFF	NA	TRBD1	TRBV6-1	TRBJ2-1
TGTGCCAGCAGCTTCAGCGGGGCCTATCCCTCCGAGCAGTACTTC	CASSFSGAYPSEQYF	NA	TRBD2	TRBV7-2	TRBJ2-7
TGTGCCAGCAGCCAAAGGCCAGGGGTGGATGGCTACACCTTC	CASSQRPGVDGYTF	few	NA	TRBV4-2	TRBJ1-2
TGTGCCAGCAGTTACGCAGCCCGCGCAGATACGCAGTATTTT	CASSYAARADTQYF	NA	NA	TRBV6-5	TRBJ2-3
TGTGCCAGCAGCACCGCGGGACAGGGGGCCCGGGAGCAGTACTTC	CASSTAGQGAREQYF	NA	TRBD1	TRBV5-4	TRBJ2-7
TGTGCCAGCAGCTTATCCGGCATGAACACTGAAGCTTTCTTT	CASSLSGMNTEAFF	NA	NA	TRBV11-3	TRBJ1-1
TGTGCCTGGAGTGTACCGGGGACAGGGGGCAATAAGCCCCAGCATTTT	CAWSVPGTGGNKPQHF	once	TRBD1	TRBV30	TRBJ1-5
TGTGCCAGCAGCACAATACAGGGGGCCGGGGGTTATGGCTACACCTTC	CASSTIQGAGGYGYTF	NA	TRBD1	TRBV11-2	TRBJ1-2
TGTGCCAGTAGTACAGTCCCGGGACGGGGAGATTCCACTGAAGCTTTCTTT	CASSTVPGRGDSTEAFF	few	NA	TRBV19	TRBJ1-1
TGTGCCAGCAGTGAGGACAGTGAGATTCAGCCCCAGCATTTT	CASSEDSEIQPQHF	NA	NA	TRBV2	TRBJ1-5
TGTGCCAGCAGCTTAGAACCGGTCGAAGCTGAAGCTTTCTTT	CASSLEPVEAEAFF	NA	NA	TRBV7-2	TRBJ1-1